Following are 19 T cell receptor beta chains from one sample sequenced in a study of beta chain features in type 1 diabetes. Of the isolated RNA, all was reverse transcribed, and so the sequenced material was expressed TCRB transcripts. Assay used: immunoSEQ multiplex PCR; TCRdb lists only in-frame clones, some missing. The profile shows more than 350,000 clones, roughly 11% of them singletons. The source material was naive CD4+ T cells from blood. These receptors were collected from a woman between 18 and 30 years old in good health.

The sample holds a few counts of this clone. This chain joins TRBV7-9 and TRBJ2-3, with a weak D call TRBD1 (6 bases). Per the germline V gene, CDR1 is SEHNR and CDR2 is FQNEAQ (reference sequence). V lost 5 bases, J lost 5 bases, and 20 bases lay in between. The CDR3 runs 16 residues. For the CDR3, the DNA is TGTGCCAGCAGCCCGTACCGGGGCAGGGGAAGAGATACGCAGTATTTT. Its translation: CASSPYRGRGRDTQYF.

The chain couples TRBV1 to TRBJ1-2. TRBV1 is a recognized pseudogene. The CDR3 is 16 amino acids. Here the CDR3 reads CTSSQDLAGANYGYTF. CDR3 nucleotide sequence: TGCACCAGCAGCCAAGATTTAGCGGGTGCTAACTATGGCTACACCTTC.

This clone has a handful of counts. The chain links TRBV29-1 to TRBJ2-1; no firm D call. V was cut by 7 bases and J by 9 bases, with 10 bases left in between. This CDR3 spans 10 amino acids. Germline V gene data show CDR1 as SQVTM and CDR2 as ANQGSEA. The CDR3 DNA is TGCAGCGCTTTCTTGGGTGAGCAGTTCTTC. It encodes CSAFLGEQFF.

The V and J genes are TRBV29-1 and TRBJ1-2, with D hard to call. CDR1 SQVTM and CDR2 ANQGSEA come from the germline V gene. V was cut by 4 bases and J by 6 bases, with 6 bases left in between. This CDR3 is built from 10 residues. Written as DNA, the CDR3 is TGCAGCGTTGGGATGAATGGCTACACCTTC. Translated: CSVGMNGYTF.

This clone was observed a few times. This sequence joins TRBV29-1 and TRBJ1-1, with D tentatively TRBD1 (5 bases). From germline, CDR1 is SQVTM and CDR2 ANQGSEA. CDR3 length: 12 amino acids. V was pared by 6 bases and J by 8 bases, with 16 bases between. The CDR3 loop reads CSVAGFISEAFF. Here the CDR3 DNA reads TGCAGCGTAGCAGGGTTCATCTCCGAAGCTTTCTTT.

This clone was seen ten or more times. The chain employs TRBV28 and TRBJ2-4; D gene uncertain. V was pared by 2 bases and J by 5 bases, with 4 bases between. CDR1 is MDHEN and CDR2 is SYDVKM in the germline V gene. This CDR3 has 12 residues. CDR3 DNA sequence: TGTGCCAGCAGTTTAGTCCAAAACATTCAGTACTTC. It yields the protein CASSLVQNIQYF. Supplemented by reference TRBV28 and TRBJ2-4, the full variable domain reads DVKVTQSSRYLVKRTGEKVFLECVQDMDHENMFWYRQDPGLGLRLIYFSYDVKMKEKGDIPEGYSVSREKKERFSLILESASTNQTSMYLCASSLVQNIQYFGAGTRLSVL.

The V call is TRBV25-1, the J call TRBJ1-2; TRBD1 matches 9 bases. The CDR3 is made up of 15 amino acids. Germline CDR1 and CDR2: MGHDK and SYGVNS. Unmatched junction bases numbered 9, after V lost 3 bases and J lost 7 bases. DNA for the CDR3: TGTGCCAGCAGTGAGAGCGGGACAGGGTTAAGTGGCTACACCTTC. Encoded protein: CASSESGTGLSGYTF.

This sequence joins TRBV29-1 and TRBJ1-1; no reliable D call. The CDR3 contains 13 residues. Between the trimmed V and J ends, which lost 0 bases and 1 base, there was a span of 6 bases. Germline CDR1 and CDR2: SQVTM and ANQGSEA. The CDR3 loop reads CSVEEQWNTEAFF. CDR3 in DNA: TGCAGCGTTGAAGAACAGTGGAACACTGAAGCTTTCTTT.

This chain uses TRBV9 with TRBJ2-1, with D possibly TRBD2 on 5 matching bases. Trimming pared 4 bases from V and 15 bases from J, leaving 17 bases between. Per germline, CDR1 SGDLS and CDR2 YYNGEE. This CDR3 spans 12 amino acids. CDR3 protein: CASSLDRGALFF. CDR3 nucleotide sequence: TGTGCCAGCAGCCTGGACCGGGGAGCGCTGTTCTTC.

V and J are TRBV18 and TRBJ2-7; D assignment may be TRBD1 or TRBD2 (5 bases each). The V and J ends lost 3 bases and 2 bases respectively, with 11 bases between them. Germline V gives CDR1 KGHSH, CDR2 LQKENI. CDR3 length equals 14 residues. This chain's CDR3 is CASSPSGTAYEQYV. The CDR3 region has the DNA TGTGCCAGCTCACCGTCCGGGACGGCCTACGAGCAGTACGTC.

This clone was counted only a few times. The chain uses TRBV2 and TRBJ2-7; 7 nucleotides align to TRBD1. Germline CDR1 and CDR2: SNHLY and FYNNEI. With 1 base clipped from V and 3 bases from J, the junction kept 9 bases outside the gene matches. The CDR3 length is 16 residues. CDR3 in DNA: TGTGCCAGCAGTGAAGGCCTAAGACAGGGACACTACGAGCAGTACGTC. It encodes CASSEGLRQGHYEQYV.

The rearrangement uses TRBV7-9 and TRBJ1-1; D not certain. The length of the CDR3 is 16 residues. Germline V gene data show CDR1 as SEHNR and CDR2 as FQNEAQ (reference sequence). V was shortened by 0 bases and J by 1 base, with 12 bases between the two germline ends. The CDR3 loop reads CASSLAVWKKNTEAFF. The CDR3 region has the DNA TGTGCCAGCAGCTTAGCTGTTTGGAAAAAGAACACTGAAGCTTTCTTT.

This clone has just a few counts. This chain links TRBV23-1 with TRBJ2-2, with D unclear. TRBV23-1 is classed as an ORF, of uncertain function. Trimming took off 3 bases at V and 1 base at J, with 15 bases between the two ends. This CDR3 is 17 amino acids long. The CDR3 DNA follows: TGCGCCAGCAGTCATTACGGAGTCCCTGGGAACACCGGGGAGCTGTTTTTT. Amino acids: CASSHYGVPGNTGELFF.

This clone was observed a handful of times. V usage is TRBV28 and J usage is TRBJ2-5; TRBD2 matches 9 bases. V trimming: 4 bases; J trimming: 2 bases; junction bases outside the gene matches: 5. Germline V gene lookup returns CDR1 MDHEN and CDR2 SYDVKM. The CDR3 sequence is 15 residues long. CDR3 nucleotides: TGTGCCAGCAGTTGGGGGCTAGCGGGACAAGAGACCCAGTACTTC. It translates to CASSWGLAGQETQYF.

This clone was counted only a few times. This chain connects TRBV9 to TRBJ1-4; D not certain. The CDR3 length is 16 residues. Between the trimmed V and J ends, which lost 0 bases and 5 bases, there was a span of 14 bases. In germline, CDR1 is SGDLS, CDR2 YYNGEE. The CDR3 protein is CASSVDARWANEKLFF. In DNA, the CDR3 is TGTGCCAGCAGCGTAGACGCACGGTGGGCAAATGAAAAACTGTTTTTT.

This clone was counted between two and nine times. The chain joins TRBV28 to TRBJ2-1; D unclear. CDR1 and CDR2 from the germline V gene are MDHEN and SYDVKM. Trimming removed 7 bases at V and 5 bases at J, with 12 bases between. This CDR3 has 13 amino acids. The CDR3 sequence is CASITGPHNEQFF. The DNA for the CDR3 is TGTGCCAGCATCACCGGGCCTCACAATGAGCAGTTCTTC.

This clone was counted many times. V and J are TRBV29-1 and TRBJ2-4; TRBD1 matches 10 bases. The CDR3 spans 14 residues. Trimming cost V 6 bases and J 1 base; bases outside gene matches: 3. Germline CDR1 SQVTM, CDR2 ANQGSEA. CDR3 sequence: CSVGQGVAKNIQYF. The CDR3 DNA follows: TGCAGCGTAGGACAGGGGGTCGCCAAAAACATTCAGTACTTC.

This chain connects TRBV7-6 to TRBJ1-1; 7 nucleotides agree with TRBD1. Germline V gene sequence: CDR1 SGHVS, CDR2 FNYEAQ. The CDR3 totals 15 residues. J was trimmed by 1 base and V by 4 bases; bases with no gene match: 6. The CDR3 region is CASSSRSGGNTEAFF. CDR3 DNA: TGTGCCAGCAGCTCCCGATCAGGGGGGAACACTGAAGCTTTCTTT. The variable domain in full, completed from reference TRBV7-6 and TRBJ1-1, reads GAGVSQSPRYKVTKRGQDVALRCDPISGHVSLYWYRQALGQGPEFLTYFNYEAQQDKSGLPNDRFSAERPEGSISTLTIQRTEQRDSAMYRCASSSRSGGNTEAFFGQGTRLTVV.

In this sample, this clone turned up a few times. The chain recombines TRBV14 with TRBJ1-5; D unresolved. The V end was cut by 2 bases, the J end by 8 bases, with 7 bases between. This CDR3 is 12 amino acids long. CDR1 is SGHDN, CDR2 FVKESK, per germline. This chain's CDR3 is CASSQYGEPQHF. CDR3 sequence (DNA): TGTGCCAGCAGCCAATATGGGGAGCCCCAGCATTTT.